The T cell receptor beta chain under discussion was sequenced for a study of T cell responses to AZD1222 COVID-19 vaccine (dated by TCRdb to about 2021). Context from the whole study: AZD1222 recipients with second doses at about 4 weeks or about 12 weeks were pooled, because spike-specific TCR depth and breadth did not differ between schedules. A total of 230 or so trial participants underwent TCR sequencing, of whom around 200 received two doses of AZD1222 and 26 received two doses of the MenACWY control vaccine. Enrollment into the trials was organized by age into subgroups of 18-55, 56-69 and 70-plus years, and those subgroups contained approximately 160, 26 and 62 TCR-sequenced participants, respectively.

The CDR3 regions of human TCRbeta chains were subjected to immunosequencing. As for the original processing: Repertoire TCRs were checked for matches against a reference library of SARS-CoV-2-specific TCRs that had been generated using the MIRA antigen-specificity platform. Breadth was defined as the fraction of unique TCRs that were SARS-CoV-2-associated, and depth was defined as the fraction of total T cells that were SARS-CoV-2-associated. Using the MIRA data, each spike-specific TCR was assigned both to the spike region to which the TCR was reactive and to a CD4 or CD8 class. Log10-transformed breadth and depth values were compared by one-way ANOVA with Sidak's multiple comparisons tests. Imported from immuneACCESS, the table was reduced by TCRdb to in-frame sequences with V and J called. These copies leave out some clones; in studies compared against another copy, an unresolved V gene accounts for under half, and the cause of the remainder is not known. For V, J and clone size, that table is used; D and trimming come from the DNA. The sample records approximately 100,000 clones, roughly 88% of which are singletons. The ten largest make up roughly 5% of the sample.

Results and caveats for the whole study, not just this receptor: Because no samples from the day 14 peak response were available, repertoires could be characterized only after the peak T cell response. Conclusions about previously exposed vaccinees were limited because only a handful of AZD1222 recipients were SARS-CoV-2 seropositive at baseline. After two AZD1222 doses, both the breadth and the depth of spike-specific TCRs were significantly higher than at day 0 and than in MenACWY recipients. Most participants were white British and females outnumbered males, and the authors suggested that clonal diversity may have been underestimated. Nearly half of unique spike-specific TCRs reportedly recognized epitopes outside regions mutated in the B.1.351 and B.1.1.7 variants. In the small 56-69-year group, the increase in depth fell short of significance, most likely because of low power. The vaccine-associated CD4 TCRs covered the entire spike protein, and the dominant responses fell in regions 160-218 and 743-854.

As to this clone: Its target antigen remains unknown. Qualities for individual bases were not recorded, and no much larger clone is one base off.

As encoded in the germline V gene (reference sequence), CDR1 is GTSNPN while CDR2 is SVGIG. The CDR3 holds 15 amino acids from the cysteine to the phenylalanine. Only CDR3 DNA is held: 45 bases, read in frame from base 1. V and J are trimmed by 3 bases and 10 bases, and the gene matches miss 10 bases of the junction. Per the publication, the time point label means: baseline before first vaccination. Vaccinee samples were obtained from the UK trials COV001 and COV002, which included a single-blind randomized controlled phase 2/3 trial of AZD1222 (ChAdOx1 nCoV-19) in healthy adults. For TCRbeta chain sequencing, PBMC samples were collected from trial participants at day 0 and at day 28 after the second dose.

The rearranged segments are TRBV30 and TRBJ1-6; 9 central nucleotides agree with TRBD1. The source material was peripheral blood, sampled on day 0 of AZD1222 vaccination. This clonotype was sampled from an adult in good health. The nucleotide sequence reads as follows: TGTGCCTGGAGCCCGGGACAGGGTGGGCTCTCACCCCTCCACTTT. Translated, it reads CAWSPGQGGLSPLHF. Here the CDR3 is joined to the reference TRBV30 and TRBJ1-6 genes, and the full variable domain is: SQTIHQWPATLVQPVGSPLSLECTVEGTSNPNLYWYRQAAGRGLQLLFYSVGIGQISSEVPQNLSASRPQDRQFILSSKKLLLSDSGFYLCAWSPGQGGLSPLHFGNGTRLTVT.